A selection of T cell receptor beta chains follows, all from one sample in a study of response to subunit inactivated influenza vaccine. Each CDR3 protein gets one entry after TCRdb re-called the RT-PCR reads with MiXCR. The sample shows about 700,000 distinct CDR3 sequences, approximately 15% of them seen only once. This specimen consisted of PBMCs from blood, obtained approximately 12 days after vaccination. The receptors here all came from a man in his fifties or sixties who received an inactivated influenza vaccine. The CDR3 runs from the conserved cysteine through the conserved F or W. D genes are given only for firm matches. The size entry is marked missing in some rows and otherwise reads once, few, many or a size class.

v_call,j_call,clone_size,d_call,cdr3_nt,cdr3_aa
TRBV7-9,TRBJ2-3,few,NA,TGTGCCAGCCGGGGGGCGCAGGGAACTGCCCGCACAGATACGCAGTATTTT,CASRGAQGTARTDTQYF
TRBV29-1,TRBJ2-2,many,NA,TGCAGCGTTGAACAGGGAAACGGGGAGCTGTTTTTT,CSVEQGNGELFF
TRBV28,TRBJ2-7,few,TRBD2,TGTGCCAGCTTCCGAAGCGGGAGGATTCTCCACGAGCAGTACTTC,CASFRSGRILHEQYF
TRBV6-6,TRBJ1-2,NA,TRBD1,TGTGCCAGCAGTCCCGGGACAGGGACCGGCTACACCTTC,CASSPGTGTGYTF
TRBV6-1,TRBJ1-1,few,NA,TGTGCCAGCAGTGAAGTAGGCGGGCACACTGAAGCTTTCTTT,CASSEVGGHTEAFF
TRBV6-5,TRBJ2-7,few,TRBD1,TGTGCCAGCAGTTTTCCGTTCGGGCGGGACAGGGGGAGCTCCTACGAGCAGTACTTC,CASSFPFGRDRGSSYEQYF
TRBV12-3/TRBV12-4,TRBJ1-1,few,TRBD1,TGTGCCAGCAGTTGGGACAGAAGGTTGAGCACTGAAGCTTTCTTT,CASSWDRRLSTEAFF
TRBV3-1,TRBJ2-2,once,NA,TGTGCCAGCGGTCGGGGAAATATAAACACCGGGGAGCTGTTTTTT,CASGRGNINTGELFF
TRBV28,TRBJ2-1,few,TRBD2,TGTGCCAGCAGTCCTTATCGACTAGCCCGAAATGAGCAGTTCTTC,CASSPYRLARNEQFF
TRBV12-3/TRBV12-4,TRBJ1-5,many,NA,TGTGCCAGCAAGGCAGGACCCAATCAGCCCCAGCATTTT,CASKAGPNQPQHF
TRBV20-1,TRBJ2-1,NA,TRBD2,TGCAGTGTTAGCGGGAGGGCCGTCTATGAGCAGTTCTTC,CSVSGRAVYEQFF
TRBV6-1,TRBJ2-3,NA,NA,TGTGCCAGCAGTCAGACAACTAGCACAGATACGCAGTATTTT,CASSQTTSTDTQYF
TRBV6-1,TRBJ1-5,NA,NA,TGTGCCAGCAGCCCCCTAGGGGGAGTCCAGCCCCAGCATTTT,CASSPLGGVQPQHF
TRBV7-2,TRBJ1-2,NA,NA,TGTGCCAGCAGCTTAGTTAGGGTGCCAGGGGATGGCTACACCTTC,CASSLVRVPGDGYTF
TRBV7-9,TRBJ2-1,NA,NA,TGTGCCAGCAGCTTAGGAACTAGAACGGAGGGTGAGCAGTTCTTC,CASSLGTRTEGEQFF
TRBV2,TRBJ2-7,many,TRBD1,TGTGCCAGCAGGGCCGACAGGGGTAGCTCCTACGAGCAGTACTTC,CASRADRGSSYEQYF
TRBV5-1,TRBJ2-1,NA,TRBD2,TGCGCCAGCAGCTTGGTTACTAGCGGAGCTTACAATGAGCAGTTCTTC,CASSLVTSGAYNEQFF
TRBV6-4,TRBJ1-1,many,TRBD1,TGTGCCAGCACCAGCGGACAGGGGAACACTGAAGCTTTCTTT,CASTSGQGNTEAFF
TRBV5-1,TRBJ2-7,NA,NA,TGCGCCAGCAGCTTGGATAATGGGCAAGGGCAAGGCGAGCAGTACTTC,CASSLDNGQGQGEQYF
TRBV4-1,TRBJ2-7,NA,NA,TGCGCCAGCAGCCATACTGCCGGGGGTGGATCCTACGAGCAGTACTTC,CASSHTAGGGSYEQYF
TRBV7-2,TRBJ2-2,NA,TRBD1,TGTGCCAGCAGCATTAGGACAGGGGAACCCGGGGAGCTGTTTTTT,CASSIRTGEPGELFF
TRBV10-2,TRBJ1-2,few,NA,TGCGCCAGCAGTGAGTCACGGGGACACTATGGCTACACCTTC,CASSESRGHYGYTF
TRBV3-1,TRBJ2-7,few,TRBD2,TGTGCCAGCAGCTCCGGGGGGTTCGACGAGCAGTACTTC,CASSSGGFDEQYF
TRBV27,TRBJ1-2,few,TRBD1,TGTGCCAGCAGTCCCTGGGACAGGGGGTACAATGGCTACACCTTC,CASSPWDRGYNGYTF
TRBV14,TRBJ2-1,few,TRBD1,TGTGCCAGCGGAAGACAGGGTCTGTCGGGGCAGTTCTTC,CASGRQGLSGQFF
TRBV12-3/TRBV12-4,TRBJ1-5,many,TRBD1,TGTGCCAGCAGTCGGGGACAGGGCTATCAGCCCCAGCATTTT,CASSRGQGYQPQHF
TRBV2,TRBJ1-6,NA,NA,TGTGCCAGCACTTACGGGCAGGGATCACCACCCCTCCACTTT,CASTYGQGSPPLHF
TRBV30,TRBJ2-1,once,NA,TGTGCCTGGAGGCAGACCCTGAGCTCCTACAATGAGCAGTTCTTC,CAWRQTLSSYNEQFF
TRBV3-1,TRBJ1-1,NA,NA,TGTGCCAGCAGCCATCCGCGCGGATCTGAAGCTTTCTTT,CASSHPRGSEAFF
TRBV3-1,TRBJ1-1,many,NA,TGTGCCAGCAGCCAACAACAGGGGAACACTGAAGCTTTCTTT,CASSQQQGNTEAFF
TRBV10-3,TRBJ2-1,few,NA,TGTGCCATCAGTGAGTTGGTAGATGAGCAGTTCTTC,CAISELVDEQFF
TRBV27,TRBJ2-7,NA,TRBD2,TGTGCCAGCAGTCGCCGCCCGGGCGGGAGGATTATTGCCTACGAGCAGTACTTC,CASSRRPGGRIIAYEQYF
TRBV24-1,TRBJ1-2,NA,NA,TGTGCCACCAGTGACGGCAGGTCCTATGGCTACACCTTC,CATSDGRSYGYTF
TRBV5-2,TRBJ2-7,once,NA,TGTGCCAGCAAGATGGAATCTGGGAATCTCAACTACGAGCAGTACTTC,CASKMESGNLNYEQYF
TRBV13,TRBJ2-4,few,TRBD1,TGTGCCAGCAGCTTCGGGGACAGGGTAAACATTCAGTACTTC,CASSFGDRVNIQYF
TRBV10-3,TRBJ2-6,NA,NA,TGTGCCATCAGTGAGTGGGCCCGAGAAGCTGGGGCCAACGTCCTGACTTTC,CAISEWAREAGANVLTF
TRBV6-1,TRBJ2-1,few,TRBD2,TGTGCCAGCAATCAACTGAGCGGGGGGGCCGGCAATGAGCAGTTCTTC,CASNQLSGGAGNEQFF
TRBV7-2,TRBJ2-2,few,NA,TGTGCCAGCCCCCAAGGGAAGAGGAGCACCGGGGAGCTGTTTTTT,CASPQGKRSTGELFF
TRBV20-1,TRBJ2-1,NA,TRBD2,TGCAGTGCGGGACTAGCGGGGGGAAACCTCTACAATGAGCAGTTCTTC,CSAGLAGGNLYNEQFF
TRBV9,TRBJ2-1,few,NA,TGTGCCAGCAGCCCTTCCGGGAGAATGTACAATGAGCAGTTCTTC,CASSPSGRMYNEQFF
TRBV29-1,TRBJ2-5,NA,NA,TGCAGCGTTGAAGATAGTAACAGGAGAGGGGAGACCCAGTACTTC,CSVEDSNRRGETQYF
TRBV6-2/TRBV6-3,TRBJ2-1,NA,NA,TGTGCCAGCAGTTACGGACAAATAGGCAATGAGCAGTTCTTC,CASSYGQIGNEQFF
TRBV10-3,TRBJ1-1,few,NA,TGTGCCATCAGGGACAGAATTAACACTGAAGCTTTCTTT,CAIRDRINTEAFF
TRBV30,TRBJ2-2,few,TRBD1,TGTGCCTGGAGTGCACAGGGGTCCGGGGAGCTGTTTTTT,CAWSAQGSGELFF
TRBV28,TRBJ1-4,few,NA,TGTGCCAGCAGCGACGGGGCAACTAATGAAAAACTGTTTTTT,CASSDGATNEKLFF
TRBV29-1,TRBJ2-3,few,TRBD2,TGCAGCGTTTTAGCGGGAGGAGCAGATACGCAGTATTTT,CSVLAGGADTQYF
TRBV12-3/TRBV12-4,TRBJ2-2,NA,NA,TGTGCCAGCAACCCACTGACAAGGAGCACCGGGGAGCTGTTTTTT,CASNPLTRSTGELFF
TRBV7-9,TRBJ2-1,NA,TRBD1,TGTGCCAGCAGCTTGGGACAGGGGAAAAATCTACGCAATGAGCAGTTCTTC,CASSLGQGKNLRNEQFF
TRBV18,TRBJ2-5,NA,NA,TGTGCCAGCTCACGCATACAAAAAGAGACCCAGTACTTC,CASSRIQKETQYF
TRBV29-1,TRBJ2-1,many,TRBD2,TGCAGCGTACCAAAATCGGGTGGACTAGCCCAAACCAATGAGCAGTTCTTC,CSVPKSGGLAQTNEQFF
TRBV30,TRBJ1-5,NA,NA,TGTGCCTGGAGTAAAGATAGCAATCAGCCCCAGCATTTT,CAWSKDSNQPQHF